This passage covers 9 T cell receptor beta chains from one sample sequenced in a study of cytomegalovirus exposure and HLA in healthy donors. Clones were sequenced by immunoSEQ multiplex PCR, and TCRdb holds only the in-frame ones, with some missing. The table lists 200,000 to 250,000 clones, over 80% of them singletons, with roughly 13% in the top ten. Sequencing was carried out using PBMCs. The source of these receptors is a woman aged 25-40 years in good health and CMV-seropositive.

V and J are TRBV27 and TRBJ1-1; D unresolved. Per germline, CDR1 MNHEY and CDR2 SMNVEV (reference sequence). V was shortened by 3 bases and J by 4 bases, with 12 bases between the two germline ends. This CDR3 is 14 amino acids long. The CDR3 DNA reads as TGTGCCAGCAGTTTTACGCAGCCGGGCACTGAAGCTTTCTTT. This codes for CASSFTQPGTEAFF.

The chain links TRBV6-1 to TRBJ1-3; D is perhaps TRBD1 (5 bases). V was cut by 6 bases and J by 3 bases, with 15 bases left in between. This CDR3 has 15 residues. The germline V gene has CDR1 MNHNS and CDR2 SASEGT. CDR3 DNA sequence: TGTGCCAGCAGGAGGGACGCCACGATTGGAAACACCATATATTTT. This sequence encodes CASRRDATIGNTIYF.

Worth noting for this clone: Within the sample, other DNA sequences also encode this same CDR3. The genes are TRBV7-3 and TRBJ2-1; D ambiguous. CDR3 length equals 12 residues. V was trimmed by 3 bases and J by 10 bases, leaving 10 bases between them. CDR1 and CDR2 from the germline V gene are SGHTA and FQGTGA. The DNA of the CDR3 is TGTGCCAGCAGCTTTAGTGGCAACGAGCAGTTCTTC. As protein: CASSFSGNEQFF.

The J gene is TRBJ1-5, the V gene TRBV30; D gene unclear. CDR3 size: 14 residues. V was cut by 2 bases and J by 2 bases, with 10 bases left in between. Per the germline V gene, CDR1 is GTSNPN and CDR2 is SVGIG (reference sequence). The CDR3 DNA reads as TGTGCCTGGAGTTGGGGTACCGGCAATCAGCCCCAGCATTTT. This translates into CAWSWGTGNQPQHF.

This clone was picked up one time. The chain joins TRBV7-8 to TRBJ1-5; no definite D call. The V gene lost 1 base and the J gene lost 4 bases, with 11 bases spanning the gap. The CDR3 covers 15 residues. Germline CDR1 is SGHVS and CDR2 is FQNEAQ. CDR3 DNA sequence: TGTGCCAGCAGCTTAGGGATTGGGCGTAATCAGCCCCAGCATTTT. Translating gives CASSLGIGRNQPQHF.

This sequence joins TRBV7-3 and TRBJ2-4, with D perhaps assigned TRBD1 or TRBD2 (5 bases each). Germline lookup yields CDR1 SGHTA and CDR2 FQGTGA. The CDR3 totals 18 residues. Trimming pared 4 bases from V and 3 bases from J, leaving 22 bases between. Written as DNA, the CDR3 is TGTGCCAGCAGCTCCCATAGTGCGAGGGGCTGGGACAAAAACATTCAGTACTTC. Its translation: CASSSHSARGWDKNIQYF.

The chain couples TRBV28 to TRBJ1-1, with TRBD1 identical over 7 bases. The CDR3 loop spans 16 amino acids. The junction had 11 bases not matched to a gene; V was cut back by 2 bases and J by 5 bases. The V gene's germline CDR1 is MDHEN and CDR2 SYDVKM. For the CDR3, the DNA is TGTGCCAGCAGTTTAGCTAGACAGGGAGTATGGACTGAAGCTTTCTTT. It translates to CASSLARQGVWTEAFF.

The chain combines TRBV4-3 with TRBJ1-2, with no clear D. The V gene lost 0 bases and the J gene lost 7 bases, with 12 bases spanning the gap. From germline, CDR1 is LGHNA and CDR2 YSLEER. CDR3 length equals 14 residues. The CDR3 loop reads CASSQDRVSPGYTF. In DNA form, the CDR3 reads TGCGCCAGCAGCCAAGATCGGGTTTCCCCTGGCTACACCTTC.

The rearrangement joins TRBV6-1 to TRBJ1-2; D not resolved. Trimming stripped 6 bases from V and 0 bases from J, with 2 bases between. This CDR3 is built from 11 residues. Germline lookup yields CDR1 MNHNS and CDR2 SASEGT. CDR3 coding DNA: TGTGCCAGCAGAACTAACTATGGCTACACCTTC. Translation: CASRTNYGYTF.